A single sample is the source of the 5 T cell receptor beta chains below, sequenced in a study of T cells in localized non-small cell lung cancer. The method was immunoSEQ multiplex PCR; TCRdb's version includes in-frame clones alone and lacks a portion of them. The sample has 1,500 to 2,000 clones, approximately 25% seen once. The material was normal lung tissue next to the tumor, obtained before any cancer treatment. The receptors here all came from a female donor of 60 years or more with stage III squamous cell lung carcinoma.

The rearrangement joins TRBV28 to TRBJ2-3; 10 nucleotides align to TRBD2. This CDR3 comprises 16 residues. Trimming took 0 bases from V and 2 from J; bases not matched to a gene: 2. CDR1 and CDR2 (germline): MDHEN, SYDVKM. CDR3 nucleotides: TGTGCCAGCAGTTTATGGACTAGCGGGTTCACAGATACGCAGTATTTT. It encodes CASSLWTSGFTDTQYF.

By its share, this clone is medium-sized. The chain has TRBV2 and TRBJ2-5; TRBD2 agrees at 14 bases. The V gene's germline CDR1 is SNHLY and CDR2 FYNNEI. The CDR3 consists of 18 residues. J gave up 5 bases and V 1 base, and 9 bases lay outside the gene matches. CDR3 in amino acids: CASSEGLTSGGVRETQYF. CDR3 sequence (DNA): TGTGCCAGCAGTGAAGGGTTGACTAGCGGGGGGGTACGGGAGACCCAGTACTTC. The full variable domain, with the rest looked up from reference TRBV2 and TRBJ2-5, is EPEVTQTPSHQVTQMGQEVILRCVPISNHLYFYWYRQILGQKVEFLVSFYNNEISEKSEIFDDQFSVERPDGSNFTLKIRSTKLEDSAMYFCASSEGLTSGGVRETQYFGPGTRLLVL.

V is TRBV6-8 and J is TRBJ2-3; 9 nucleotides line up with TRBD1. V lost 6 bases to trimming and J lost 1 base; unmatched junction nucleotides: 5. The CDR3 runs 15 residues. Germline V gene lookup returns CDR1 MNHGY and CDR2 SAAAGT. The CDR3 loop reads CASSLDRGGTDTQYF. The CDR3 DNA is TGTGCCAGCAGCCTGGACAGGGGAGGCACAGATACGCAGTATTTT.

The chain recombines TRBV28 with TRBJ2-1; 8 bases map to TRBD1. This CDR3 has 15 residues. Germline CDR1 is MDHEN and CDR2 is SYDVKM. V lost 3 bases and J lost 0; bases outside the gene matches: 1. CDR3 nucleotide sequence: TGTGCCAGCAGTTTTCAGGGGGCCTCCTACAATGAGCAGTTCTTC. It is translated as CASSFQGASYNEQFF.

The chain combines TRBV28 with TRBJ1-4; possibly TRBD1 for D (5 bases). The CDR3 runs to 12 residues. Trimming removed 4 bases from V and 12 bases from J, with 12 bases in between. The germline gives CDR1 MDHEN, CDR2 SYDVKM. The CDR3 region is CASSSYPGQLFF. The CDR3 DNA reads as TGTGCCAGCAGTTCTTATCCGGGACAACTGTTTTTT.